Sequencing of this T cell receptor (beta chain) was carried out in a study of T cells after yellow fever vaccination. Germline CDR1 reads MNHEY; CDR2 reads SVGEGT. With 2 bases removed from V and 2 bases from J, the gap between germline ends came to 13 bases. CDR3 length: 15 amino acids. Many counts were recorded for this clonotype. Its antigen is unknown. Study outcomes and limitations: Most primary-vaccination clones reappeared after the booster (less than 98% CD4, about 87% CD8).

TCRdb recomputed calls from the 5' RACE reads with MiXCR, one row per CDR3 protein. The sample has about 300,000 distinct CDR3 sequences, 8.7% seen once. This TCR came from a man younger than 30 who received the YFV17D yellow fever vaccine. J is TRBJ2-7 and V is TRBV6-2 or TRBV6-3; D is unresolved. This sample comprised CD4+ T cells sorted from PBMCs, obtained 5 days after the yellow fever booster vaccination. The CDR3 DNA is TGTGCCAGCAGTTACGGAACCTTGAGCCCCTACGAGCAGTACTTC. Translated, it gives CASSYGTLSPYEQYF.